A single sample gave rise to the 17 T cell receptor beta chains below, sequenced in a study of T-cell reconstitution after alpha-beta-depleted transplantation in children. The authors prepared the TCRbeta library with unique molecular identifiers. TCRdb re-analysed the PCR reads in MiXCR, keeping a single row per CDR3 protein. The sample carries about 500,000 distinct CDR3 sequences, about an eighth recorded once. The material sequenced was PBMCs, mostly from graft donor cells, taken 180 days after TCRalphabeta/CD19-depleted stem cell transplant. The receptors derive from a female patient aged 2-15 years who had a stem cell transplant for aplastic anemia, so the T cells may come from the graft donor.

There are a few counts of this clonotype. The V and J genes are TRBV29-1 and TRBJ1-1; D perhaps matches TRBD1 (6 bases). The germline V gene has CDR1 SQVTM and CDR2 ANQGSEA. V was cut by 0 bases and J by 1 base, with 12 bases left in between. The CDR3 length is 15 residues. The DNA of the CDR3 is TGCAGCGTTGAAGATCTCGCAGGGGAGAACACTGAAGCTTTCTTT. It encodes CSVEDLAGENTEAFF. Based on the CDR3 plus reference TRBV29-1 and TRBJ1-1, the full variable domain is SAVISQKPSRDICQRGTSLTIQCQVDSQVTMMFWYRQQPGQSLTLIATANQGSEATYESGFVIDKFPISRPNLTFSTLTVSNMSPEDSSIYLCSVEDLAGENTEAFFGQGTRLTVV.

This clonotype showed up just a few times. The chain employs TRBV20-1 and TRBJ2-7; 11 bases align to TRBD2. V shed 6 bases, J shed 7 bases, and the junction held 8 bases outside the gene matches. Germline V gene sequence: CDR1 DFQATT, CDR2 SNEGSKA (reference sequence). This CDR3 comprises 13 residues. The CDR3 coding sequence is TGCAGTGCACGACTAGCGGGAATGCGGGAGCAGTACGTC. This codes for CSARLAGMREQYV.

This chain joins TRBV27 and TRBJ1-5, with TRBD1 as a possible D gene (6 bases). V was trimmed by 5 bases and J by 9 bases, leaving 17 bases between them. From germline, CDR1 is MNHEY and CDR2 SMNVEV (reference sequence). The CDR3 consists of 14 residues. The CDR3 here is CASSPHRAVVPQHF. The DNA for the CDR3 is TGTGCCAGCAGTCCCCACAGGGCCGTGGTGCCCCAGCATTTT.

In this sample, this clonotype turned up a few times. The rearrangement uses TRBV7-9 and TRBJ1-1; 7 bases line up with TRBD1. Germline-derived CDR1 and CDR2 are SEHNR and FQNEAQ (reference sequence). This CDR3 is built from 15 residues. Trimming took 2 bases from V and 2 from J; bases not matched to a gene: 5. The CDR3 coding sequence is TGTGCCAGCAGCTTACGTCGGGACAGTAACACTGAAGCTTTCTTT. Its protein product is CASSLRRDSNTEAFF.

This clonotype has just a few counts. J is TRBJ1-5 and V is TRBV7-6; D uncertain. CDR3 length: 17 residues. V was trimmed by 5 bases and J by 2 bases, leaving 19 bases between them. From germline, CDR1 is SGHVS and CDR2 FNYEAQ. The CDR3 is CASSPRPGQLGNQPQHF. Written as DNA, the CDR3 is TGTGCCAGCAGCCCACGACCTGGGCAGTTGGGCAATCAGCCCCAGCATTTT.

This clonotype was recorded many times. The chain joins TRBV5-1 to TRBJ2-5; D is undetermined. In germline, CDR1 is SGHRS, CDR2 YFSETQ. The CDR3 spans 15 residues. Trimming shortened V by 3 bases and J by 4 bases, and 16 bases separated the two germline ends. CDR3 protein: CASSYAEADRETQYF. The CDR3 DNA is TGCGCCAGCAGCTATGCCGAGGCGGACCGAGAGACCCAGTACTTC.

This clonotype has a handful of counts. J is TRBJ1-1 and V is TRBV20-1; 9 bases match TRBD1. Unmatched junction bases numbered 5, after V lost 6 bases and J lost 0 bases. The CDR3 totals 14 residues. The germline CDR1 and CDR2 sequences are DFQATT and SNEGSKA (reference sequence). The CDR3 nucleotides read TGCAGTGCGGGCCACAGGGGGCTGAACACTGAAGCTTTCTTT. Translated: CSAGHRGLNTEAFF.

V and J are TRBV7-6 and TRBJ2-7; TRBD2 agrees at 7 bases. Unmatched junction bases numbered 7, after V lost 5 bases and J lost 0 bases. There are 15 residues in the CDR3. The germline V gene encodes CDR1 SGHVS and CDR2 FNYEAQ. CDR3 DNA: TGTGCCAGCAGCCAGTATTCTAGCGGCTCCTACGAGCAGTACTTC. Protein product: CASSQYSSGSYEQYF. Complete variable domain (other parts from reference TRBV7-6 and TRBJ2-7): GAGVSQSPRYKVTKRGQDVALRCDPISGHVSLYWYRQALGQGPEFLTYFNYEAQQDKSGLPNDRFSAERPEGSISTLTIQRTEQRDSAMYRCASSQYSSGSYEQYFGPGTRLTVT.

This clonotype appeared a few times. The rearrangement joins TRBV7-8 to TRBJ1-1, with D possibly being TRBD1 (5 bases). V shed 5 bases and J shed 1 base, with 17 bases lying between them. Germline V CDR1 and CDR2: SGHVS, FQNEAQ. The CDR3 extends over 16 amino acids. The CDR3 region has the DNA TGTGCCAGCAGCATCCGGGCGGGGGTACAGAACACTGAAGCTTTCTTT. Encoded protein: CASSIRAGVQNTEAFF.

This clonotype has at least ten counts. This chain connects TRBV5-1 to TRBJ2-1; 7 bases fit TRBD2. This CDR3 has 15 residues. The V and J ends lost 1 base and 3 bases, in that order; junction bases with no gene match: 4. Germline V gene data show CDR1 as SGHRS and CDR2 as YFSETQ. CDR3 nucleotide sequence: TGCGCCAGCAGCTTGCTGCGGGAGCGCTACAATGAGCAGTTCTTC. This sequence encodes CASSLLRERYNEQFF. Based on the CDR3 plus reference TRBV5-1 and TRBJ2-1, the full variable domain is KAGVTQTPRYLIKTRGQQVTLSCSPISGHRSVSWYQQTPGQGLQFLFEYFSETQRNKGNFPGRFSGRQFSNSRSEMNVSTLELGDSALYLCASSLLRERYNEQFFGPGTRLTVL.

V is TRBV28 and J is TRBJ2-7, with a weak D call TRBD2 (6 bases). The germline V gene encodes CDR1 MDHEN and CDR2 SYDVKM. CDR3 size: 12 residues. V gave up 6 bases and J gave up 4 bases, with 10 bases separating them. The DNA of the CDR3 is TGTGCCAGCAGGTTAGGAGGGTACGAGCAGTACTTC. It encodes CASRLGGYEQYF.

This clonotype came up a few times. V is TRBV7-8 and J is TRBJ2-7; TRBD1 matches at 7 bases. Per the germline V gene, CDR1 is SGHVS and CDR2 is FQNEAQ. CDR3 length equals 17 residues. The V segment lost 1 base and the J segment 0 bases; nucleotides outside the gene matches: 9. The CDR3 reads CASSLEAGGKISYEQYF. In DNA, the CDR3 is TGTGCCAGCAGCTTAGAGGCAGGGGGAAAAATCTCCTACGAGCAGTACTTC.

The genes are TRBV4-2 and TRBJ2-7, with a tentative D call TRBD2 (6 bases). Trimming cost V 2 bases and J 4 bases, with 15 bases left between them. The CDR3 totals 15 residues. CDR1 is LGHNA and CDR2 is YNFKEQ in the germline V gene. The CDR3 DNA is TGTGCCAGCAGCCAACCAGGGACTCGGGGGTACGAGCAGTACTTC. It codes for CASSQPGTRGYEQYF.

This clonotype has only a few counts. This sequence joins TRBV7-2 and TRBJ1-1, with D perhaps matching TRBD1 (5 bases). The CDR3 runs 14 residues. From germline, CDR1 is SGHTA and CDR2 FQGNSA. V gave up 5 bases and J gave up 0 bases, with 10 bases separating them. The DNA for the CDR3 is TGTGCCAGCAGCCCAGAGACAGTGAACACTGAAGCTTTCTTT. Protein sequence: CASSPETVNTEAFF.

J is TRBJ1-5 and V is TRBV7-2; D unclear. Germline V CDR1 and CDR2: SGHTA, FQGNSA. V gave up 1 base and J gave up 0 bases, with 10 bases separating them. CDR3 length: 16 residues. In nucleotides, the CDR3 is TGTGCCAGCAGCTTAGTTAGCACCAATAGCAATCAGCCCCAGCATTTT. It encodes CASSLVSTNSNQPQHF.

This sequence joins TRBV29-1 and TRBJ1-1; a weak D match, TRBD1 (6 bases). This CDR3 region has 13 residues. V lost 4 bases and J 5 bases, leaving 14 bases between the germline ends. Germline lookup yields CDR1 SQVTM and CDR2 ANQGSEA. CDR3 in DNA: TGCAGCGTTGTGGGGGGCGAAACGACTGAAGCTTTCTTT. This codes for CSVVGGETTEAFF.

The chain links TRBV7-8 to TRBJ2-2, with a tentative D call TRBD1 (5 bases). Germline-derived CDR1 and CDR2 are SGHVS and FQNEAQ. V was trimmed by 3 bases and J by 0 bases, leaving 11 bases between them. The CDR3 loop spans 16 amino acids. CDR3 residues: CASSLARVPNTGELFF. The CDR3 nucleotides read TGTGCCAGCAGCTTGGCCAGGGTGCCGAACACCGGGGAGCTGTTTTTT.